The clone carrying this T cell receptor beta chain was counted ten times or more. TCRdb analysed the RT-PCR reads with MiXCR anew, one entry per CDR3 protein. The sample holds 50,000 to 60,000 distinct CDR3 sequences; about 14% are singletons and the top ten take around 30%. This record belongs to a study of patients and donors after allogeneic stem cell transplantation. CDR1 and CDR2 from the germline V gene are SGHRS and YFSETQ. The CDR3 length is 19 residues. Germline trimming cut 2 bases from V and 2 bases from J; bases unmatched to any gene: 14. The sample taken for sequencing was blood, either unsorted or a sorted T cell fraction (not recorded which). The V gene is TRBV5-1, the J gene TRBJ1-4; TRBD1 matches 8 bases. The clonotype originates from a human donor who was either an allogeneic HSCT recipient or a stem cell or donor lymphocyte infusion donor (not recorded which). It is not recorded whose cells these are; they may come from a transplant donor. The CDR3 loop is CASSFLGFRGTGTNEKLFF. The CDR3 coding sequence is TGCGCCAGCAGCTTCTTGGGTTTTCGGGGGACAGGCACTAATGAAAAACTGTTTTTT. The full variable domain, in which reference TRBV5-1 and TRBJ1-4 provide the parts outside the CDR3, is KAGVTQTPRYLIKTRGQQVTLSCSPISGHRSVSWYQQTPGQGLQFLFEYFSETQRNKGNFPGRFSGRQFSNSRSEMNVSTLELGDSALYLCASSFLGFRGTGTNEKLFFGSGTQLSVL.